The rows below give T cell receptor beta chains drawn from one sample of a study of post-analysis software for immune sequencing data. Via MiXCR, TCRdb re-called the PCR reads, giving one row per CDR3 protein. The sample includes 750,000 to 950,000 distinct CDR3 sequences, 35% to 55% of them seen just once. The sequenced sample consisted of blood. The source of these receptors is a girl aged 10-17 years with multiple sclerosis. The CDR3 runs from the conserved cysteine through the conserved F or W. Each record gives: D gene, clone size, V gene, CDR3 length, J gene, CDR3 DNA, CDR3 protein. The D gene is left open where the match is weak. The size field is filled for only some rows; it gives once, few, many or a size class.

TRBD1	few	TRBV3-1	16	TRBJ1-2	TGTGCCAGCAGCCAAGATCGAGGGACAGCGCTGCAACCCTACACCTTC	CASSQDRGTALQPYTF
NA	NA	TRBV20-1	11	TRBJ2-5	TGCAGTGCCCCGGGTTTTGGCGGGCAGTACTTC	CSAPGFGGQYF
TRBD2	NA	TRBV10-3	14	TRBJ2-1	TGTGCAACCTCGGGACTAGCGACCGACAATGAGCAGTTCTTC	CATSGLATDNEQFF
TRBD2	once	TRBV29-1	13	TRBJ2-1	TGCAGCGTTGAAGAGGTGGCTAGCGGTGAGCAGTTCTTC	CSVEEVASGEQFF
TRBD2	NA	TRBV20-1	16	TRBJ2-7	TGCAGTGTATCCTCTAGCGGGAATGCCAATCCCTACGAGCAGTACTTC	CSVSSSGNANPYEQYF
TRBD2	NA	TRBV29-1	16	TRBJ2-4	TGCAGCGTTGAACGCGGCGGGAGCTCGAAGGGAAACATTCAGTACTTC	CSVERGGSSKGNIQYF
NA	NA	TRBV28	13	TRBJ2-3	TGTGCCAGCAGCCCCCCGGTTGGGTTAACGCAGTATTTT	CASSPPVGLTQYF
TRBD2	NA	TRBV6-2/TRBV6-3	14	TRBJ2-7	TGTGCCAGCAGTTACGCGGGAGAGATCCTCGAGCAGTACTTC	CASSYAGEILEQYF
NA	NA	TRBV4-2	16	TRBJ2-2	TGTGCCAGCAGCCAAGGGCTAGCACCTTCCACCGGGGAGCTGTTTTTT	CASSQGLAPSTGELFF
TRBD1	few	TRBV7-2	13	TRBJ1-1	TGTGCCAGCAGCTTCGGACAGGGCAGGGGCGCTTTCTTT	CASSFGQGRGAFF
NA	NA	TRBV5-1	14	TRBJ2-1	TGCGCCAGCAGCCCGGTGGCGGAGTCCAATGAGCAGTTCTTC	CASSPVAESNEQFF